The 8 T cell receptor beta chains below come from one sample, sequenced in a study of a mutant IDH1 vaccine in newly diagnosed glioma. As for time point: week 35, safety follow-up. Every vaccine dose comprised 300 ug of mutant IDH1 20-mer peptide plus topical imiquimod. TCRdb's table, derived via immunoSEQ multiplex PCR, lists solely in-frame clones and lacks some. This table holds over 40,000 clones, 85% to 90% found once. Their target antigens are unknown. The sequencing here drew on PBMCs, taken from a glioma patient whose treatment included an IDH1 peptide vaccine. All receptors derive from a man in his forties with glioma.

The chain uses TRBV7-9 and TRBJ2-3; D is perhaps TRBD2 (6 bases). Germline V lookup: CDR1 SEHNR, CDR2 FQNEAQ (reference sequence). The CDR3 loop spans 15 amino acids. Trimming removed 2 bases from V and 4 bases from J, with 13 bases in between. The CDR3 region has the DNA TGTGCCAGCAGCTTATTTCTAGCGACCGCAGATACGCAGTATTTT. This codes for CASSLFLATADTQYF.

The genes are TRBV7-9 and TRBJ1-4, with a tentative D call TRBD1 (5 bases). Trimming shortened V by 4 bases and J by 7 bases, and 13 bases separated the two germline ends. The CDR3 loop spans 14 amino acids. Germline assignment: CDR1 SEHNR and CDR2 FQNEAQ (reference sequence). This CDR3 reads CASSWTQGSEKLFF. In DNA, the CDR3 is TGTGCCAGCAGCTGGACCCAGGGTAGTGAAAAACTGTTTTTT. Combining the CDR3 with reference TRBV7-9 and TRBJ1-4 gives the whole variable domain DTGVSQNPRHKITKRGQNVTFRCDPISEHNRLYWYRQTLGQGPEFLTYFQNEAQLEKSRLLSDRFSAERPKGSFSTLEIQRTEQGDSAMYLCASSWTQGSEKLFFGSGTQLSVL.

The chain links TRBV19 to TRBJ2-3; 8 nucleotides agree with TRBD2. The trim removed 6 bases at V and 3 bases at J, leaving 5 bases unmatched. The CDR3 totals 14 residues. Germline values: CDR1 LNHDA, CDR2 SQIVND (reference sequence). The CDR3 nucleotides are TGTGCCAGTAGGCCGGGACTAGGGACAGATACGCAGTATTTT. This translates into CASRPGLGTDTQYF.

In DNA, the CDR3 is TGTGCCAGCAGGGGTGAAAAGGAAGGCGAGCAGTACTTC. This sequence encodes CASRGEKEGEQYF. The chain links TRBV2 to TRBJ2-7; D gene uncertain. CDR3 size: 13 residues. CDR1 and CDR2 from the germline V gene are SNHLY and FYNNEI. Trimming took 6 bases from V and 6 from J, leaving 15 bases between them.

V usage is TRBV18 and J usage is TRBJ2-2; maybe TRBD2 (6 bases). The V end was cut by 3 bases, the J end by 5 bases, with 13 bases between. The germline gives CDR1 KGHSH, CDR2 LQKENI. The CDR3 covers 15 residues. CDR3 residues: CASSPIQEGTGELFF. DNA for the CDR3: TGTGCCAGCTCACCGATCCAGGAGGGAACCGGGGAGCTGTTTTTT. The whole variable domain, filled in from reference TRBV18 and TRBJ2-2, reads NAGVMQNPRHLVRRRGQEARLRCSPMKGHSHVYWYRQLPEEGLKFMVYLQKENIIDESGMPKERFSAEFPKEGPSILRIQQVVRGDSAAYFCASSPIQEGTGELFFGEGSRLTVL.

This sequence joins TRBV2 and TRBJ2-1, with D unresolved. In germline, CDR1 is SNHLY, CDR2 FYNNEI. Between the trimmed V and J ends, which lost 1 base and 6 bases, there was a span of 16 bases. This CDR3 has 16 amino acids. This CDR3 is CASSEVLGGETNEQFF. The CDR3 DNA reads TGTGCCAGCAGTGAAGTTCTTGGCGGAGAAACCAATGAGCAGTTCTTC.

This chain uses TRBV5-8 with TRBJ2-1, with 7 bases matching TRBD1. The germline V gene encodes CDR1 SGHTS and CDR2 YDEGEE. V shed 0 bases and J 7 bases; nucleotides not matched to a gene: 4. The CDR3 has 14 amino acids. The CDR3 bases are TGTGCCAGCAGCTTGGTTAGGGGGCCAAATGAGCAGTTCTTC. It specifies CASSLVRGPNEQFF.

CDR3 sequence: CASSDGVGQGRNEQFF. The CDR3 DNA is TGTGCCAGCAGTGACGGGGTTGGACAGGGTCGAAATGAGCAGTTCTTC. This chain links TRBV6-1 with TRBJ2-1; 8 bases align to TRBD1. The CDR3 spans 16 residues. CDR1 and CDR2 from the germline V gene are MNHNS and SASEGT. Trimming removed 3 bases from V and 7 bases from J; junction bases left unmatched: 11.